The rows below give T cell receptor beta chains drawn from one sample of a study of identical twins. TCRdb itself ran the 5' RACE reads through MiXCR, one entry per CDR3 protein. The sample records around 690,000 distinct CDR3 sequences, 20% to 25% being singletons. The same sample was also studied in work on T cells expressing NK-cell markers.

Sequencing input: PBMCs. All receptors come from a woman between 18 and 30 years old in good health. Each CDR3 is given without its conserved first and last residue. Fields, in order: V gene, clone size, CDR3 protein. The size entry is marked missing in some rows and otherwise reads once, few, many or a size class.

TRBV7-9 | - | ASIRSGRVGIEQF
TRBV5-1 | - | ASSGWKASSYNEQF
TRBV11-1 | - | ASSLLAGGPRVYNEQF
TRBV29-1 | few | SVERMAGGTEAF
TRBV10-3 | - | ATAEGEKLF
TRBV30 | - | AWNSGGLYNEQF
TRBV7-2 | - | ASSSLTGPYEQY
TRBV9 | many | ASRDRGPNYGYT
TRBV20-1 | - | SANPSGPETQY
TRBV3-1 | few | ASSPSMRYTDTQY
TRBV12-3/TRBV12-4 | - | ASSLVTGGNSPLH
TRBV11-1 | few | ASSSARAGELLGANVLT
TRBV25-1 | - | ASSEYSGGEQY
TRBV10-3 | - | ARRAAKDTEAF
TRBV7-8 | few | ASSHRFIGGGNTEAF
TRBV25-1 | few | ASMGHNEQY
TRBV20-1 | few | SARGKREEEF
TRBV6-5 | - | ASSSDPTRLEQY
TRBV11-1 | - | ASTISGALNTEAF
TRBV11-3 | - | ASSSGRTPGEQY
TRBV7-9 | - | ASSDTGKGGELF
TRBV7-9 | few | ASSQQARGIHEQY
TRBV29-1 | - | SVKLSQEMNTEAF
TRBV5-1 | - | ASSPGQASPLH
TRBV5-5 | few | ASSSWINQPQH
TRBV12-3/TRBV12-4 | few | ASSSQREGFGELF
TRBV20-1 | few | SANEYYEQY
TRBV5-6 | - | ASTLGVTDTEAF
TRBV18 | - | ASSPNRFRSYEQY
TRBV6-5 | - | ASSYSWAQTNEQF
TRBV5-1 | few | ASTRTPEAYEQY
TRBV5-1 | - | ASSLATGAGDTQY
TRBV20-1 | - | SARDPTSGKETQY
TRBV5-1 | - | ASRLAGHTDTQY
TRBV13 | few | ASSPRTGEGGYNEQF
TRBV9 | - | ASSQGVNQPQH
TRBV9 | many | ASSVGRNTEAF
TRBV20-1 | - | SASGSFNEQY
TRBV20-1 | few | SSQASANTGELF
TRBV12-3/TRBV12-4 | few | ASSPRTGKANYGYT
TRBV7-9 | - | ASSQGGASDTEAF
TRBV12-3/TRBV12-4 | few | ASSIPRLGTETQY